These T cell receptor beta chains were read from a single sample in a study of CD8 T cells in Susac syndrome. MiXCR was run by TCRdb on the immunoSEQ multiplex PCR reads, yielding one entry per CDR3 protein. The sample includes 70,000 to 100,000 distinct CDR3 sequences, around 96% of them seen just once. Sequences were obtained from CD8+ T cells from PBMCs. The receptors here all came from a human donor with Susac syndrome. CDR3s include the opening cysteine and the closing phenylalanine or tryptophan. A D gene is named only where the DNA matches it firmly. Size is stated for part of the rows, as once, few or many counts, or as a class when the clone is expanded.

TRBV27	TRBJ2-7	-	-	CASSLSTQGVYEQYF	TGTGCCAGCAGTTTATCCACACAGGGTGTCTACGAGCAGTACTTC
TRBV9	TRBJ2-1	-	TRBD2	CASSGVAGGEQFF	TGTGCCAGCAGCGGAGTAGCGGGGGGGGAGCAGTTCTTC
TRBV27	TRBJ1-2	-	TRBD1	CASSNRPGQGAGGYTF	TGTGCCAGCAGTAACAGGCCGGGACAGGGGGCCGGGGGCTACACCTTC
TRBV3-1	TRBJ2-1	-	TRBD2	CASSHLMGLARENEQFF	TGTGCCAGCAGCCACCTCATGGGACTAGCGCGTGAGAATGAGCAGTTCTTC
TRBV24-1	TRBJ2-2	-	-	CATSDLDITGELFF	TGTGCCACCAGTGATTTGGACATCACCGGGGAGCTGTTTTTT
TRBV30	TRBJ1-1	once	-	CAWSLWSDTEAFF	TGTGCCTGGAGTCTTTGGTCGGACACTGAAGCTTTCTTT
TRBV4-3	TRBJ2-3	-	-	CASSLTADTQYF	TGCGCCAGCAGCCTAACAGCAGATACGCAGTATTTT
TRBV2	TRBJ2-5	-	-	CASMESWTQYF	TGTGCCAGCATGGAATCTTGGACCCAGTACTTC
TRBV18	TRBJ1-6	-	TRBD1	CASSRDREDSPLHF	TGTGCCAGCTCACGAGACAGGGAAGATTCACCCCTCCACTTT
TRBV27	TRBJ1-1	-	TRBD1	CASSFGDRPVMNTEAFF	TGTGCCAGCAGTTTCGGGGACAGGCCAGTTATGAACACTGAAGCTTTCTTT
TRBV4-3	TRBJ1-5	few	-	CASSPHGNGNQPQHF	TGCGCCAGCAGCCCGCACGGGAATGGCAATCAGCCCCAGCATTTT
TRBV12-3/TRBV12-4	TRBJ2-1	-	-	CASRGPPPRGDEQFF	TGTGCCAGCAGGGGTCCCCCACCCAGAGGCGATGAGCAGTTCTTC
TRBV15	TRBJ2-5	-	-	CATSRDSPTGASQETQYF	TGTGCCACCAGCAGAGATTCCCCGACCGGGGCCTCCCAAGAGACCCAGTACTTC
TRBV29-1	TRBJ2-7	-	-	CSVGGSGWTYEQYF	TGCAGCGTTGGAGGCTCAGGGTGGACCTACGAGCAGTACTTC
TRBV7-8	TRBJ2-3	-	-	CASSLSGFGTDTQYF	TGTGCCAGCAGCTTGAGCGGTTTCGGCACAGATACGCAGTATTTT
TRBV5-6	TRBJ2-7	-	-	CASSLRLQVGYEQYF	TGTGCCAGCAGCTTGAGGTTACAGGTGGGGTACGAGCAGTACTTC
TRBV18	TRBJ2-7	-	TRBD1	CASSPDRDEQYF	TGTGCCAGCTCACCAGACAGGGACGAGCAGTACTTC
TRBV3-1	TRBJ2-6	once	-	CASSRHGGSGANVLTF	TGTGCCAGCAGCCGGCACGGGGGCTCTGGGGCCAACGTCCTGACTTTC
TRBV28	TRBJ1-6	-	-	CASSWDSPLHF	TGTGCCAGCAGTTGGGATTCACCCCTCCACTTT
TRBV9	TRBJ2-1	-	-	CASSVAMSGGQFF	TGTGCCAGCAGCGTAGCTATGTCTGGTGGTCAGTTCTTC
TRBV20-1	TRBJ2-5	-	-	CSATDQYQETQYF	TGCAGTGCTACAGACCAGTACCAAGAGACCCAGTACTTC
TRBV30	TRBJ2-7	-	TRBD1	CAWRGTVDYEQYF	TGTGCCTGGAGAGGGACAGTAGACTACGAGCAGTACTTC
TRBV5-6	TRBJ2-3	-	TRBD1	CASGWTGGTDTQYF	TGTGCCAGCGGATGGACAGGCGGCACAGATACGCAGTATTTT
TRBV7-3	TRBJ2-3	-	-	CASSSPGALTDTQYF	TGTGCCAGCAGCTCCCCGGGTGCCCTAACAGATACGCAGTATTTT
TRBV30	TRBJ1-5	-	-	CAWSLASNQPQHF	TGTGCCTGGAGTTTGGCTAGCAATCAGCCCCAGCATTTT
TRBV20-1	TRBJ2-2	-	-	CSARSMNTGELFF	TGCAGTGCTAGGTCAATGAACACCGGGGAGCTGTTTTTT
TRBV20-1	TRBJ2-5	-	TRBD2	CSARDVIELAVQETQYF	TGCAGTGCTAGAGATGTAATCGAACTAGCGGTACAAGAGACCCAGTACTTC
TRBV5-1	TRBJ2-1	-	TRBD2	CASSLVAGGRYEQFF	TGCGCCAGCAGCTTGGTGGCGGGGGGGCGGTATGAGCAGTTCTTC
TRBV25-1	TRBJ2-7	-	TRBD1	CASSEPGTAFYEQYF	TGTGCCAGCAGTGAACCCGGGACAGCCTTCTACGAGCAGTACTTC
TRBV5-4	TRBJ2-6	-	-	CASSLGRDSGANVLTF	TGTGCCAGCAGCTTGGGTAGGGACTCTGGGGCCAACGTCCTGACTTTC
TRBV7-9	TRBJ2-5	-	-	CASSLVGVKTQYF	TGTGCCAGCAGCTTAGTGGGCGTAAAGACCCAGTACTTC
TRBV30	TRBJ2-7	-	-	CAWVGQDGSYEQYF	TGTGCCTGGGTCGGGCAGGACGGCTCCTACGAGCAGTACTTC
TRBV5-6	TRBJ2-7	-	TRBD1	CASSLAGQGLYEQYF	TGTGCCAGCAGCTTGGCGGGACAGGGTCTCTACGAGCAGTACTTC
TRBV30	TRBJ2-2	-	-	CAWTTVGTGELFF	TGTGCCTGGACCACCGTGGGTACCGGGGAGCTGTTTTTT
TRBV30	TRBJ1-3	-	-	CACTENTIYF	TGTGCCTGCACTGAAAACACCATATATTTT
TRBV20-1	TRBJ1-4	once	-	CSARTGEKLFF	TGCAGTGCTAGGACGGGTGAAAAACTGTTTTTT
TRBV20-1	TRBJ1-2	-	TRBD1	CSAEGQGEDGYTF	TGCAGTGCTGAAGGACAGGGGGAGGATGGCTACACCTTC
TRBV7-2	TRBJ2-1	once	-	CASSYRDSSYNEQFF	TGTGCCAGCTCCTATCGAGACAGCTCCTACAATGAGCAGTTCTTC
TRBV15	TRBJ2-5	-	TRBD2	CATSLGTSGGAQYF	TGTGCCACCAGCCTCGGGACTAGCGGCGGGGCCCAGTACTTC
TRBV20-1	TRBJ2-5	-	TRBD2	CSASLSSGGIGQETQYF	TGCAGTGCTAGCCTATCTAGCGGGGGGATCGGGCAAGAGACCCAGTACTTC
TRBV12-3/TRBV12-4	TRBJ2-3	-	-	CASSFGGPDSTDTQYF	TGTGCCAGCAGTTTTGGGGGACCGGATTCCACAGATACGCAGTATTTT
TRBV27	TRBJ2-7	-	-	CASSYHPLANEQYF	TGTGCCAGCAGTTACCACCCTCTCGCGAACGAGCAGTACTTC
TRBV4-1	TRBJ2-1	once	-	CASSLGSQYNEQFF	TGCGCCAGCAGCCTAGGGTCCCAATACAATGAGCAGTTCTTC
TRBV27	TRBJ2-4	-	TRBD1	CASGNRGTADQYF	TGTGCCAGCGGGAACAGGGGAACGGCAGATCAGTACTTC
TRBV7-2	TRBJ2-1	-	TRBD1	CASSPLTGTSYNEQFF	TGTGCCAGCAGCCCGCTGACAGGGACGTCCTACAATGAGCAGTTCTTC
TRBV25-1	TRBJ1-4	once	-	CASSVRDTNEKLFF	TGTGCCAGCAGTGTCCGGGACACCAATGAAAAACTGTTTTTT
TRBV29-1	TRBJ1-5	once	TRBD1	CSVQQGISQPQHF	TGCAGCGTGCAACAGGGGATTAGTCAGCCCCAGCATTTT
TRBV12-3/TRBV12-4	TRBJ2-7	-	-	CASSLGSPRSSYEQYF	TGTGCCAGCAGTTTAGGCAGTCCTAGGAGCTCCTACGAGCAGTACTTC
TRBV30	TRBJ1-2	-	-	CAWWGRQGGGYTF	TGTGCCTGGTGGGGGCGTCAGGGAGGGGGCTACACCTTC
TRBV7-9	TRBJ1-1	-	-	CASSPPTGDTEAFF	TGTGCCAGCAGCCCTCCGACAGGCGACACTGAAGCTTTCTTT
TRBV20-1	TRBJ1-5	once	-	CSAVRGAGDSNQPQHF	TGCAGTGCTGTCAGAGGGGCCGGAGATAGCAATCAGCCCCAGCATTTT
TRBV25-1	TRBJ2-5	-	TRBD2	CASSEKPRLAGEETQYF	TGTGCCAGCAGTGAAAAGCCGAGACTAGCGGGGGAAGAGACCCAGTACTTC
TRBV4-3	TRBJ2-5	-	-	CASSQGQLSQETQYF	TGCGCCAGCAGCCAAGGACAGCTATCGCAAGAGACCCAGTACTTC
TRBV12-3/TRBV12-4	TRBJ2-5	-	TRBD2	CASKLAGGLETQYF	TGTGCCAGCAAACTAGCGGGGGGGCTAGAGACCCAGTACTTC